The 20 T cell receptor beta chains in this list originate from one sample, sequenced in a study of a mutant IDH1 vaccine in newly diagnosed glioma. The repertoire was sequenced with immunoSEQ multiplex PCR; TCRdb's copy has only in-frame clones and lacks some. The repertoire holds tens of thousands of clones, roughly 82% seen once, with under 9% in the top ten. Documented time point: week 35, safety follow-up. In every dose of vaccine, 300 ug of mutant IDH1 20-mer peptide was given alongside topical imiquimod. These receptors have no known antigen. The sample was PBMCs, taken from a glioma patient whose treatment included an IDH1 peptide vaccine. Every receptor here comes from a man aged 50-60 years with glioma.

The gene calls are TRBV29-1 and TRBJ2-7; the D gene is possibly TRBD2 (5 bases). The length of the CDR3 is 14 residues. CDR1 SQVTM and CDR2 ANQGSEA come from the germline V gene. Trimming removed 6 bases from V and 2 bases from J, with 17 bases in between. CDR3 sequence: CSVSLGGPPYEQYF. CDR3 coding DNA: TGCAGCGTCTCGCTAGGCGGGCCGCCCTACGAGCAGTACTTC.

The rearrangement joins TRBV7-2 to TRBJ1-2; the D gene is possibly TRBD1 (5 bases). Trimming removed 8 bases at V and 3 bases at J, with 13 bases between. The CDR3 spans 13 residues. Germline V gene sequence: CDR1 SGHTA, CDR2 FQGNSA. For the CDR3, the DNA is TGTGCCAGCGGGATGACAGATTACTATGGCTACACCTTC. It specifies CASGMTDYYGYTF.

This clone came up a few times. V gene TRBV18 combines with J gene TRBJ1-5; D remains ambiguous. The CDR3 consists of 15 residues. Germline assignment: CDR1 KGHSH and CDR2 LQKENI. Trimming stripped 1 base from V and 5 bases from J, with 12 bases between. CDR3 sequence: CASSPLGGLDQPQHF. Here the CDR3 DNA reads TGTGCCAGCTCACCACTCGGCGGACTAGATCAGCCCCAGCATTTT.

This clone showed up just once. The chain recombines TRBV10-1 with TRBJ1-5; D is possibly TRBD1 (6 bases). The CDR3 is 15 residues long. The germline CDR1 and CDR2 sequences are WNHNN and SYGVQD (reference sequence). V was shortened by 6 bases and J by 0 bases, with 12 bases between the two germline ends. The CDR3 region is CASRRTEHSNQPQHF. CDR3 DNA: TGCGCCAGCAGGAGGACAGAACATAGCAATCAGCCCCAGCATTTT.

This clone was observed a few times. V is TRBV19 and J is TRBJ1-5; no clear D. The CDR3 is 14 residues long. The germline V and J ends were trimmed by 7 bases and 1 base, with 11 bases remaining between them. Germline assignment: CDR1 LNHDA and CDR2 SQIVND (reference sequence). CDR3 DNA sequence: TGTGCCAGTAAAGCGGAACTGAGCAATCAGCCCCAGCATTTT. Protein product: CASKAELSNQPQHF. Variable domain in full (rest from reference TRBV19 and TRBJ1-5): DGGITQSPKYLFRKEGQNVTLSCEQNLNHDAMYWYRQDPGQGLRLIYYSQIVNDFQKGDIAEGYSVSREKKESFPLTVTSAQKNPTAFYLCASKAELSNQPQHFGDGTRLSIL.

The J gene is TRBJ2-3, the V gene TRBV2, with D hard to call. The CDR3 has 12 residues. V was cut by 1 base and J by 5 bases, with 4 bases left in between. Germline-derived CDR1 and CDR2 are SNHLY and FYNNEI. This CDR3 is CASSEVRDTQYF. DNA for the CDR3: TGTGCCAGCAGTGAAGTTAGAGATACGCAGTATTTT.

The chain joins TRBV20-1 to TRBJ1-1; tentative D call: TRBD1 (5 bases). Per the germline V gene, CDR1 is DFQATT and CDR2 is SNEGSKA (reference sequence). V was cut by 5 bases and J by 4 bases, with 8 bases left in between. The CDR3 has 11 amino acids. The DNA of the CDR3 is TGCAGTGCTCCAGGGAGCACTGAAGCTTTCTTT. This encodes CSAPGSTEAFF.

This sequence joins TRBV15 and TRBJ2-7; TRBD1 matches 10 bases. The CDR3 consists of 17 residues. J was trimmed by 3 bases and V by 0 bases; bases with no gene match: 8. Germline CDR1 and CDR2: LNHNV and YYDKDF (reference sequence). The CDR3 region has the DNA TGTGCCACCAGCAGAGATTTAGGACAGGGGGGCCACTACGAGCAGTACTTC. Translation: CATSRDLGQGGHYEQYF.

This clone was recorded once. This rearrangement joins TRBV2 to TRBJ2-7; TRBD1 aligns across 8 bases. V lost 7 bases to trimming and J lost 2 bases; unmatched junction nucleotides: 16. There are 17 residues in the CDR3. Germline V gene lookup returns CDR1 SNHLY and CDR2 FYNNEI. In nucleotides, the CDR3 is TGTGCCAGCATTAGGAGGGAAGATGGGACAGGCCCCTACGAGCAGTACTTC. Protein product: CASIRREDGTGPYEQYF.

Comments on this clone: At one boundary the junction diverges from the germline segment, which might be a read error. This rearrangement joins TRBV29-1 to TRBJ2-3, with a tentative D call TRBD2 (6 bases). This CDR3 contains 15 residues. Germline V lookup: CDR1 SQVTM, CDR2 ANQGSEA. DNA for the CDR3: TGCAGCGCTGAAGGTCTGCCGGGGGGCACAGATACGCAGTATTTT. Its translation is CSAEGLPGGTDTQYF.

V gene TRBV19 combines with J gene TRBJ2-2; D remains unclear. Trimming removed 5 bases from V and 5 bases from J, with 15 bases in between. This CDR3 is built from 15 residues. Germline assignment: CDR1 LNHDA and CDR2 SQIVND (reference sequence). CDR3 DNA sequence: TGTGCCAGTAGTTTTGGGTTAAGGAGTACCGGGGAGCTGTTTTTT. Translating it yields CASSFGLRSTGELFF.

The chain couples TRBV6-5 to TRBJ1-5, with 10 bases identical to TRBD1. The V gene end was trimmed by 7 bases and the J gene end by 0 bases; junction bases not matched to a gene: 3. CDR3 length: 15 amino acids. Germline loops: CDR1 MNHEY, CDR2 SVGAGI. CDR3 region: CASKRQGASNQPQHF. The CDR3 DNA is TGTGCCAGCAAGCGACAGGGGGCTAGCAATCAGCCCCAGCATTTT.

This chain's CDR3 is CASSYVGGSYEQYF. The CDR3 DNA is TGTGCCAGCAGTTATGTGGGAGGCTCCTACGAGCAGTACTTC. This chain joins TRBV6-5 and TRBJ2-7, with a tentative D call TRBD2 (6 bases). V was pared by 3 bases and J by 0 bases, with 9 bases between. CDR1 is MNHEY and CDR2 is SVGAGI in the germline V gene. This CDR3 has 14 amino acids.

The V and J genes are TRBV14 and TRBJ1-5; TRBD1 might be the D (5 bases). Germline CDR1 and CDR2: SGHDN and FVKESK. V was pared by 4 bases and J by 7 bases, with 11 bases between. There are 13 residues in the CDR3. CDR3 sequence reads: CASSPGGTQPQHF. CDR3 DNA sequence: TGTGCCAGCAGCCCCGGGGGTACGCAGCCCCAGCATTTT. The full variable domain, rest sourced from reference TRBV14 and TRBJ1-5, is EAGVTQFPSHSVIEKGQTVTLRCDPISGHDNLYWYRRVMGKEIKFLLHFVKESKQDESGMPNNRFLAERTGGTYSTLKVQPAELEDSGVYFCASSPGGTQPQHFGDGTRLSIL.

V is TRBV5-4 and J is TRBJ2-3; D is unresolved. The germline V and J ends were trimmed by 3 bases and 0 bases, with 8 bases remaining between them. CDR3 size: 14 residues. Germline V gene lookup returns CDR1 SGHNT and CDR2 YYREEE (reference sequence). In DNA form, the CDR3 reads TGTGCCAGCAGCTCAAAGGGTAGCACAGATACGCAGTATTTT. Its protein product is CASSSKGSTDTQYF. The complete variable domain, with remaining parts taken from reference TRBV5-4 and TRBJ2-3, reads ETGVTQSPTHLIKTRGQQVTLRCSSQSGHNTVSWYQQALGQGPQFIFQYYREEENGRGNFPPRFSGLQFPNYSSELNVNALELDDSALYLCASSSKGSTDTQYFGPGTRLTVL.

The CDR3 sequence is CASSRWTAGGTDTQYF. The DNA for the CDR3 is TGTGCCAGCAGCAGATGGACAGCTGGGGGCACAGATACGCAGTATTTT. V is TRBV14 and J is TRBJ2-3; D is possibly TRBD1 (6 bases). This CDR3 has 16 residues. Trimming cost V 5 bases and J 1 base, with 16 bases left between them. Germline CDR1 is SGHDN and CDR2 is FVKESK.

V gene TRBV2 combines with J gene TRBJ2-7; D is possibly TRBD2 (5 bases). Trimming removed 6 bases from V and 0 bases from J, with 9 bases in between. Germline lookup yields CDR1 SNHLY and CDR2 FYNNEI. The CDR3 spans 13 residues. The CDR3 coding sequence is TGTGCCAGCAGGGACTCCTCCTCCTACGAGCAGTACTTC. Its translation is CASRDSSSYEQYF.

The J gene is TRBJ2-5, the V gene TRBV5-8; 7 bases match TRBD1. The CDR3 covers 15 residues. The V and J ends lost 3 bases and 0 bases, in that order; junction bases with no gene match: 5. Per germline, CDR1 SGHTS and CDR2 YDEGEE. CDR3 DNA: TGTGCCAGCAGCTCTGGGACAGCCCACCAAGAGACCCAGTACTTC. The encoded protein is CASSSGTAHQETQYF.

This clone appeared a single time. The chain uses TRBV18 and TRBJ1-2; D is uncertain. Per the germline V gene, CDR1 is KGHSH and CDR2 is LQKENI. The CDR3 contains 12 residues. V shed 4 bases and J shed 3 bases, with 6 bases lying between them. The CDR3 DNA reads as TGTGCCAGCTCACGGACGGACTATGGCTACACCTTC. It specifies CASSRTDYGYTF.

This chain joins TRBV6-5 and TRBJ1-2; D gene uncertain. Germline V gene sequence: CDR1 MNHEY, CDR2 SVGAGI. V was clipped by 2 bases and J by 8 bases, with 12 bases between them. The CDR3 has 13 residues. CDR3 DNA: TGTGCCAGCAGTTACCAGTCCAGCGGAGGCTACACCTTC. It encodes CASSYQSSGGYTF.